A single count supports the clone carrying this T cell receptor beta chain. This entry is derived from a study of blood T cell repertoires in COVID-19. Profiling relied on immunoSEQ multiplex PCR, and the TCRdb table lists in-frame clones only, not all of them. The table shows hundreds of thousands of clones, with about 88% occurring only once. Germline assignment: CDR1 SEHNR and CDR2 FQNEAQ (reference sequence). The CDR3 has 14 residues. V lost 7 bases to trimming and J lost 2 bases, with 12 bases between them. The sequencing input was PBMCs or T cells enriched from blood (not recorded which). The chain is built from TRBV7-9 and TRBJ2-4, with D unclear. The receptor was derived from a man in his sixties who had recovered from COVID-19. The CDR3 is CASTDSGSKNIQYF. The CDR3 DNA sequence: TGTGCCAGCACCGACTCCGGTTCCAAAAACATTCAGTACTTC.